This TCR beta chain was profiled in a study of blood T cells in healthy people across ages (dated by TCRdb to the mid-2010s). In the study overall: Template switching captured roughly one uniquely barcoded TCR beta cDNA molecule per two T cells in model experiments. To track age-related changes in TCR beta repertoire diversity, the study relied on deep sequencing normalized with unique cDNA molecular identifiers. Two additional independent replicas of 1 million unique cDNA reads from the same blood draw were analyzed for two donors (one aged 18 to 30 and one aged 80 or older). Donors of different ages were randomly distributed across sequencing lanes to avoid experimental bias. Four age groups were formed from the donors: young (average 16 years), middle-aged (just under 40), aged (approximately 60) and long-lived (less than 85).

This clonotype has just a few counts. Its antigen has not been determined. No base quality values were provided; no much bigger clone lies one nucleotide off. The library relied on 5' RACE. Sequencing relied on an Illumina HiSeq 2500. A second roughly 6 to 12 cycle PCR used a sample-barcoded 5' primer and a J-beta primer mix. A unique molecular identifier was introduced onto each TCR beta cDNA molecule by a template-switch 5' adaptor carrying 12 random nucleotides. At least 2.5 million CDR3-containing paired-end reads were obtained from each sample. First-strand cDNA was synthesized from all RNA with the Mint cDNA synthesis kit, primed by a TRBC-specific oligonucleotide. Following uracil-DNA glycosylase treatment, all cDNA underwent a first 18-cycle PCR with the universal primers M1SS and BC2_uni_R. The original pipeline was this. For normalization, 1 million high-quality reads were randomly selected from each sample, with every read carrying a distinct molecular identifier. Reads sharing molecular identifiers were discarded rather than binned into consensus sequences. CDR3 identification, clonotype clustering and error correction used MiTCR with a Q25 quality threshold and the strictest error-elimination algorithm. A nonparametric unseen species model with Euler transformation was used to estimate lower-bound total TCR beta diversity. The raw public data were reprocessed by TCRdb itself: fastp quality trimming at Q25, MiXCR clonotype calling, in-frame beta chains only. Here each entry gathers all rows of one CDR3 protein and keeps the most common genes and DNA. The authors' filters were not applied to this entry. For this sample the table gives hundreds of thousands of distinct CDR3 sequences, of which 40% to 50% were detected only once. The top ten hold around 21% of the sample.

The CDR3 spans 16 residues, from the cysteine through the phenylalanine. The DNA shown is the 48-base CDR3, in frame from base 1. CDR1 LGHNA and CDR2 YSLEER are derived from the germline V gene. The V end gives up 0 bases and the J end 8 bases, leaving 8 bases in the junction not matched to a gene. Paper-wide results and their limitations: The CMV infection status of donors was not known, potentially confounding age-related changes in expanded clonotypes. As age increased, observed TCR beta diversity per million T cells dropped in a roughly linear way, and a significant reduction was already evident by age 40. Since profiling was done on bulk unsorted PBMCs, naive and antigen-experienced compartments could not be conclusively compared. Compared with the aged group, more naive CD4+ T cells, fewer expanded clones and increased TCR diversity were shown by the long-lived group, suggesting age selection. Estimates of total diversity from one million sequenced T cells were regarded as lower bounds and underestimates. A strong correlation was found between observed TCR beta diversity and the percentage of naive T cells measured by flow cytometry.

The approximately 39 donors, aged about 6 to 95 years, were systemically healthy Caucasian individuals from Russia. Approximately 10 milliliters of peripheral blood were collected from each donor into EDTA-treated Vacutainer tubes. Ficoll-Paque density-gradient centrifugation was used to isolate PBMCs, with at least 7 million per sample. Trizol reagent was used to extract total RNA from the PBMCs, yielding at least 5 micrograms per sample. For every donor, an aliquot of PBMCs went through flow cytometry to measure the percentages of naive CD45RAhigh/CD27high T cells. The sequence derives from a man aged 60-69 years in good health. The chain uses TRBV4-3 and TRBJ2-1; 9 junctional bases match TRBD2. The sample consisted of blood. The nucleotide sequence is given as TGCGCCAGCAGCCAAGATGCGAGCGGGGGGAACGATGAGCAGTTCTTC. Its coded protein is CASSQDASGGNDEQFF.